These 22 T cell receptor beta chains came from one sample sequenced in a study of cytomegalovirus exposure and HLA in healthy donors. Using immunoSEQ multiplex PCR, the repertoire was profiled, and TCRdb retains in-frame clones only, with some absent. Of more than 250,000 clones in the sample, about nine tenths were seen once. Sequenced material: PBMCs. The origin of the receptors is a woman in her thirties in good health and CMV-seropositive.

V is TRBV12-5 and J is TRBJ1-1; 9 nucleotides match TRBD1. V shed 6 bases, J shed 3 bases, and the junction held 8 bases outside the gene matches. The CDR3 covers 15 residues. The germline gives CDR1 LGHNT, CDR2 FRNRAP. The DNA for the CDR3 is TGTGCTAGTGGACTCGGACAGGGGACGGACACTGAAGCTTTCTTT. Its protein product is CASGLGQGTDTEAFF. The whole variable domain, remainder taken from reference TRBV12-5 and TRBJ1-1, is DARVTQTPRHKVTEMGQEVTMRCQPILGHNTVFWYRQTMMQGLELLAYFRNRAPLDDSGMPKDRFSAEMPDATLATLKIQPSEPRDSAVYFCASGLGQGTDTEAFFGQGTRLTVV.

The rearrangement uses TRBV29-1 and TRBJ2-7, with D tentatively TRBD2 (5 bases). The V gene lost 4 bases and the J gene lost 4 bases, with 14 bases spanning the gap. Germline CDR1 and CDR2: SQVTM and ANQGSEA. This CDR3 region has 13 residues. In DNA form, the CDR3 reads TGCAGCGTTGTATCGGGGAACCTTTACGAGCAGTACTTC. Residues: CSVVSGNLYEQYF.

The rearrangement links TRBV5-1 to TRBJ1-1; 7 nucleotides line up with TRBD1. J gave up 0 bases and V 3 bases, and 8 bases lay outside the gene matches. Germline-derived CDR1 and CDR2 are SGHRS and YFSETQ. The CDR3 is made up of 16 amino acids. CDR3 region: CASSYPDRLMNTEAFF. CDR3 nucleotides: TGCGCCAGCAGCTACCCGGACAGGCTAATGAACACTGAAGCTTTCTTT.

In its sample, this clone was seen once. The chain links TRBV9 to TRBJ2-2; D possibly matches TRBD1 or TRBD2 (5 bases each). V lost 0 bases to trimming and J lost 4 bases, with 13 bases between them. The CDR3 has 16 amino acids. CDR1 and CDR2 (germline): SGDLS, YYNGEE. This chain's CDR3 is CASSVGEGAGTGELFF. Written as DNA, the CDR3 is TGTGCCAGCAGCGTAGGGGAAGGGGCGGGCACCGGGGAGCTGTTTTTT. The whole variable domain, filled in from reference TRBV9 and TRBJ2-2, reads DSGVTQTPKHLITATGQRVTLRCSPRSGDLSVYWYQQSLDQGLQFLIQYYNGEERAKGNILERFSAQQFPDLHSELNLSSLELGDSALYFCASSVGEGAGTGELFFGEGSRLTVL.

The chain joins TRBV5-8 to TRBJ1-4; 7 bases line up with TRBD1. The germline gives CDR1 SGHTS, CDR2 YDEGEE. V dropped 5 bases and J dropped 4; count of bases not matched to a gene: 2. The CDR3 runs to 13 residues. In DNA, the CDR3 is TGTGCCAGCAGTCGGGACAGTAATGAAAAACTGTTTTTT. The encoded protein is CASSRDSNEKLFF.

The CDR3 DNA is TGTGCCAGGATCCAGGGGACCAACTATGGCTACACCTTC. Protein: CARIQGTNYGYTF. This rearrangement joins TRBV27 to TRBJ1-2; D is perhaps TRBD1 (6 bases). Germline assignment: CDR1 MNHEY and CDR2 SMNVEV (reference sequence). The CDR3 spans 13 residues. Trimming cost V 9 bases and J 2 bases, with 13 bases left between them.

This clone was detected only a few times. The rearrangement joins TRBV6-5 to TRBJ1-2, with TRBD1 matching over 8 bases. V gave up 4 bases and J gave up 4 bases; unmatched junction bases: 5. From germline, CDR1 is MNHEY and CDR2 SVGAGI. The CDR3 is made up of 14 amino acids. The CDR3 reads CASSSGGPSYGYTF. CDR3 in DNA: TGTGCCAGCAGTTCAGGGGGCCCTTCCTATGGCTACACCTTC.

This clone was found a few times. The CDR3 loop is CASSLHGAQETQYF. The CDR3 nucleotides read TGTGCCAGCAGCTTACATGGGGCCCAGGAGACCCAGTACTTC. This rearrangement joins TRBV7-7 to TRBJ2-5; D possibly corresponds to TRBD1 (5 bases). Between the trimmed V and J ends, which lost 2 bases and 5 bases, there was a span of 12 bases. This CDR3 has 14 residues. Per the germline V gene, CDR1 is SSHAT and CDR2 is FNYEAQ (reference sequence).

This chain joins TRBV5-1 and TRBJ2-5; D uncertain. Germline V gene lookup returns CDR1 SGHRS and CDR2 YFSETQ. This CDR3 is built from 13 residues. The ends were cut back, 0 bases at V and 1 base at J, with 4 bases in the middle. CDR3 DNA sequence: TGCGCCAGCAGCTTGGACACCCAAGAGACCCAGTACTTC. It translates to CASSLDTQETQYF.

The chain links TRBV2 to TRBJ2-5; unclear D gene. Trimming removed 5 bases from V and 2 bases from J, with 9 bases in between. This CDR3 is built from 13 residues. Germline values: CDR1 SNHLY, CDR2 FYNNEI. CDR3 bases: TGTGCCAGCAGTCCTGACGGGCAAGAGACCCAGTACTTC. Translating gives CASSPDGQETQYF. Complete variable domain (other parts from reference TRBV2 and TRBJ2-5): EPEVTQTPSHQVTQMGQEVILRCVPISNHLYFYWYRQILGQKVEFLVSFYNNEISEKSEIFDDQFSVERPDGSNFTLKIRSTKLEDSAMYFCASSPDGQETQYFGPGTRLLVL.

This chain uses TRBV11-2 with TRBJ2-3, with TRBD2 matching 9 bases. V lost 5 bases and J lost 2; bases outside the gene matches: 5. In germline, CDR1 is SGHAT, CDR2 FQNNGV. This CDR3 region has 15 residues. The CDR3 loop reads CASSPLAGYTDTQYF. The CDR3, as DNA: TGTGCCAGCAGCCCTCTAGCGGGATACACAGATACGCAGTATTTT.

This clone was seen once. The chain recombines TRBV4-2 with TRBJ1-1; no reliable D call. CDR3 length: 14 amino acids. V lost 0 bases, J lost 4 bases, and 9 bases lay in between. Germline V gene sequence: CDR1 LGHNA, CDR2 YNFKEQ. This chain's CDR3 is CASSQDSGSTEAFF. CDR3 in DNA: TGTGCCAGCAGCCAAGATTCGGGGTCCACTGAAGCTTTCTTT.

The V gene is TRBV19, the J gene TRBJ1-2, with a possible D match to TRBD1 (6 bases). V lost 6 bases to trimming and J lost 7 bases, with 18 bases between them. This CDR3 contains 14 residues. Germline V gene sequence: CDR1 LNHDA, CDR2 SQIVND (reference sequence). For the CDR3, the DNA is TGTGCCAGTAGGGGGGATACAGGGATTATTGGCTACACCTTC. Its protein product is CASRGDTGIIGYTF.

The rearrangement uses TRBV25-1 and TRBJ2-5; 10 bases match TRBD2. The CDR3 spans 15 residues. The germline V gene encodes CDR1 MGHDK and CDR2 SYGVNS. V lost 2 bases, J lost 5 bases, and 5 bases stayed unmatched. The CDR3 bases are TGTGCCAGCAGTGAAGCTGGGACTAGCGCGGAGACCCAGTACTTC. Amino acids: CASSEAGTSAETQYF.

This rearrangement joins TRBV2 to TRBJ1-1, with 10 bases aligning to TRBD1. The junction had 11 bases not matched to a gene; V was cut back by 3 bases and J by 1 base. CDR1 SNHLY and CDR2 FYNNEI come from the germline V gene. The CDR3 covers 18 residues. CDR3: CASSDYGTGVSGNTEAFF. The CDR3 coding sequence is TGTGCCAGCAGTGATTACGGGACAGGGGTGTCGGGGAACACTGAAGCTTTCTTT.

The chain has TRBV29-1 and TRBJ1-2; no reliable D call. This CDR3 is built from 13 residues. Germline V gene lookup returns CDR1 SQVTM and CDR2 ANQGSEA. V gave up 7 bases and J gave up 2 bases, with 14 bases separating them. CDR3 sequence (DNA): TGCAGCGCCCCCAATTATGAAAACTATGGCTACACCTTC. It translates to CSAPNYENYGYTF.

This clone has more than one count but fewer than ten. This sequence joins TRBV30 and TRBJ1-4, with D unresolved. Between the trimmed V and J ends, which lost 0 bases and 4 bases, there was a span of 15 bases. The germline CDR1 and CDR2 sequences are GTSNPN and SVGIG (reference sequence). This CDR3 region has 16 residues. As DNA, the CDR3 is TGTGCCTGGAGTGTAGAAGTCCCAGGAAATAATGAAAAACTGTTTTTT. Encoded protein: CAWSVEVPGNNEKLFF.

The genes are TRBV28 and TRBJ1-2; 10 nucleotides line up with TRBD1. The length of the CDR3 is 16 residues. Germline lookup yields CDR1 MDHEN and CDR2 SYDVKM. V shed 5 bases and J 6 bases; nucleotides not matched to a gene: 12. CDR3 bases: TGTGCCAGCAGTGCGTATAGGGGGACAGGGGTCAATGGCTACACCTTC. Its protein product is CASSAYRGTGVNGYTF.

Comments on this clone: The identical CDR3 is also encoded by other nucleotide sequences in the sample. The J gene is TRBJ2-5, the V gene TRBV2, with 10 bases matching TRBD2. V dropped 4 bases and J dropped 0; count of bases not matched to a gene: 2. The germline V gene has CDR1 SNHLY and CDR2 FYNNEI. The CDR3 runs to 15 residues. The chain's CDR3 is CASSGTSGYQETQYF. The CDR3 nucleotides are TGTGCCAGCAGTGGGACTAGCGGTTACCAAGAGACCCAGTACTTC.

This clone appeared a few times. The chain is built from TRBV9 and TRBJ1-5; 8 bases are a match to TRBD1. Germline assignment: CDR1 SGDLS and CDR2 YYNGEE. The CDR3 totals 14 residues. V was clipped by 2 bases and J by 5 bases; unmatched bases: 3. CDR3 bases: TGTGCCAGCAGCGTCGGACAGGGCGATCAGCCCCAGCATTTT. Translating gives CASSVGQGDQPQHF. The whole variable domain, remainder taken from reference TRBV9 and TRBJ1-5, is DSGVTQTPKHLITATGQRVTLRCSPRSGDLSVYWYQQSLDQGLQFLIQYYNGEERAKGNILERFSAQQFPDLHSELNLSSLELGDSALYFCASSVGQGDQPQHFGDGTRLSIL.

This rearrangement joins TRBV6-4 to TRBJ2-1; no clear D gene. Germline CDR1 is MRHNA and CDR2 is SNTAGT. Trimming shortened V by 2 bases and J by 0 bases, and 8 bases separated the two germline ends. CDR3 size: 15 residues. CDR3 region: CASSDGTSSYNEQFF. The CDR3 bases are TGTGCCAGCAGTGACGGAACGAGCTCCTACAATGAGCAGTTCTTC.

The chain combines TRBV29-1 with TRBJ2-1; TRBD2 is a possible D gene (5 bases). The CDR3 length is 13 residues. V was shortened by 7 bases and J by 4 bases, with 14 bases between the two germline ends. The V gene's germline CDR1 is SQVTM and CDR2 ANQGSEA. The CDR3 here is CSATGLDYNEQFF. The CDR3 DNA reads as TGCAGCGCAACCGGACTCGATTACAATGAGCAGTTCTTC.